These T cell receptor beta chains were read from a single sample in a study of T-cell reconstitution after alpha-beta-depleted transplantation in children. TCRdb re-called the PCR reads with MiXCR, one entry per CDR3 protein. The data show 400,000 to 500,000 distinct CDR3 sequences, under 13% seen once. The material was PBMCs from the stem cell graft donor, obtained from the stem cell graft. These receptors were collected from a human donor who donated a stem cell graft to a child with acute myeloid leukemia. Both conserved end residues are part of each CDR3. D genes are given only for firm matches. Not every row has a clone size; where given, it reads once, few, many or a size class.

abundance | j_gene | d_gene | v_gene | CDR3aa | CDR3nt
few | TRBJ2-3 | NA | TRBV7-3 | CASSSSFGRRQGTDTQYF | TGTGCCAGCAGCTCTTCCTTTGGGAGGCGACAGGGCACAGATACGCAGTATTTT
many | TRBJ2-3 | NA | TRBV10-3 | CAISVANTDTQYF | TGTGCCATCAGTGTGGCCAACACAGATACGCAGTATTTT
NA | TRBJ1-1 | NA | TRBV20-1 | CSATAGTLNTEAFF | TGCAGTGCTACTGCGGGGACCCTGAACACTGAAGCTTTCTTT
NA | TRBJ2-7 | NA | TRBV4-2 | CASSQAATESYEQYF | TGTGCCAGCAGCCAAGCCGCAACAGAATCCTACGAGCAGTACTTC
few | TRBJ1-1 | NA | TRBV5-6 | CASSPRWRGGEVNTEAFF | TGTGCCAGCAGCCCGAGGTGGCGCGGAGGGGAGGTGAACACTGAAGCTTTCTTT
many | TRBJ2-5 | NA | TRBV4-1 | CASSPRAQYF | TGCGCCAGCAGCCCCCGGGCCCAGTACTTC
NA | TRBJ2-5 | TRBD1 | TRBV5-1 | CASSRRKSGGQETQYF | TGCGCCAGCAGCCGGAGGAAGTCAGGGGGACAAGAGACCCAGTACTTC
few | TRBJ1-1 | TRBD1 | TRBV5-1 | CASSLDRVNTEAFF | TGCGCCAGCAGCTTAGACAGGGTGAACACTGAAGCTTTCTTT
many | TRBJ1-1 | NA | TRBV29-1 | CSAGDRTVNTEAFF | TGCAGCGCGGGTGACAGGACTGTGAACACTGAAGCTTTCTTT
many | TRBJ2-1 | TRBD2 | TRBV5-1 | CASSYERDLNNEQFF | TGCGCCAGCAGCTATGAGCGGGACCTAAACAATGAGCAGTTCTTC
few | TRBJ2-1 | NA | TRBV5-1 | CASSAITDNEQFF | TGCGCCAGCAGCGCGATTACAGACAATGAGCAGTTCTTC
few | TRBJ1-2 | TRBD1 | TRBV9 | CASSAGQGTYGYTF | TGTGCCAGCAGCGCCGGACAGGGGACCTATGGCTACACCTTC
NA | TRBJ2-2 | NA | TRBV12-3/TRBV12-4 | CASSLERDITGELFF | TGTGCCAGCAGTTTGGAACGGGACATTACCGGGGAGCTGTTTTTT
NA | TRBJ2-7 | TRBD1 | TRBV20-1 | CSARDLSTGKPEQYF | TGCAGTGCTAGAGATCTCTCGACAGGGAAGCCCGAGCAGTACTTC
NA | TRBJ2-1 | NA | TRBV9 | CASSRGGQPYNEQFF | TGTGCCAGCAGCCGAGGGGGTCAACCCTACAATGAGCAGTTCTTC
NA | TRBJ1-5 | NA | TRBV20-1 | CSASRGNNQPQHF | TGCAGTGCTAGTCGCGGGAACAATCAGCCCCAGCATTTT
few | TRBJ2-7 | TRBD2 | TRBV12-3/TRBV12-4 | CASSGAGTSVYEQYF | TGTGCCAGCAGCGGCGCCGGGACTAGCGTATACGAGCAGTACTTC
few | TRBJ1-5 | NA | TRBV12-3/TRBV12-4 | CASSLNPPQPQHF | TGTGCCAGCAGTTTAAATCCCCCACAGCCCCAGCATTTT
many | TRBJ1-2 | NA | TRBV2 | CASSYKTAAYGYTF | TGTGCCAGCAGCTATAAGACGGCGGCCTATGGCTACACCTTC
few | TRBJ2-1 | TRBD2 | TRBV6-1 | CAISQGFPGGEQFF | TGTGCCATCTCTCAAGGGTTTCCGGGGGGTGAGCAGTTCTTC
few | TRBJ1-2 | TRBD1 | TRBV4-1 | CASSQVRPGQGAGGYTF | TGCGCCAGCAGCCAAGTCCGACCGGGACAGGGGGCCGGGGGCTACACCTTC
few | TRBJ2-1 | TRBD1 | TRBV20-1 | CSARDLLDRGSYNEQFF | TGCAGTGCTAGAGATCTACTCGACAGGGGGAGTTACAATGAGCAGTTCTTC
many | TRBJ2-1 | NA | TRBV10-3 | CAISGASGAHNEQFF | TGTGCCATCAGTGGGGCCAGTGGAGCCCACAATGAGCAGTTCTTC
many | TRBJ2-3 | NA | TRBV10-3 | CAIRSGGGTDTQYF | TGTGCCATCAGGTCAGGGGGGGGAACAGATACGCAGTATTTT
NA | TRBJ1-6 | NA | TRBV6-1 | CASSVRTVLHNSPLHF | TGTGCCAGCAGTGTTCGGACAGTCCTCCATAATTCACCCCTCCACTTT
many | TRBJ1-4 | NA | TRBV30 | CAWSIREGLFF | TGTGCCTGGAGCATCAGGGAAGGACTGTTTTTT
few | TRBJ2-3 | TRBD1 | TRBV23-1 | CASSRQGFGDTQYF | TGCGCCAGCAGTCGACAGGGGTTCGGAGATACGCAGTATTTT
NA | TRBJ2-1 | TRBD2 | TRBV25-1 | CASRPSGSGVNEQFF | TGTGCCAGCAGACCTAGCGGGAGTGGGGTCAATGAGCAGTTCTTC
NA | TRBJ2-7 | NA | TRBV14 | CASSPSRNEQYF | TGTGCCAGCAGCCCCTCCAGAAACGAGCAGTACTTC